A selection of T cell receptor beta chains follows, all from one sample in a study of beta chain features in type 1 diabetes. Data came from immunoSEQ multiplex PCR; TCRdb stores just in-frame clones and leaves some out. The repertoire includes roughly 610,000 clones, roughly a sixth of them detected once, and around 0.095% sits in the top ten. Material for sequencing was naive CD4+ T cells from blood. The receptors shown here come from a man aged 18 to 29 in good health. CDR3s include the opening cysteine and the closing phenylalanine or tryptophan. Fields, in order: V gene, D gene, CDR3 length, clone size, J gene, CDR3 DNA, CDR3 protein. The D gene is left open where the match is weak. Rows give clone size only sometimes, using once, few, many, or a class for an expanded clone.

V gene: TRBV27; D gene: .; CDR3 length: 13; clone size: few; J gene: TRBJ2-7; CDR3 DNA: TGTGCCAGCACCTCCGGTCGGTCCTACGAGCAGTACTTC; CDR3 protein: CASTSGRSYEQYF
V gene: TRBV7-9; D gene: TRBD1; CDR3 length: 15; clone size: .; J gene: TRBJ1-5; CDR3 DNA: TGTGCCAGCAGCTCGCAGGGGGCGAGCAATCAGCCCCAGCATTTT; CDR3 protein: CASSSQGASNQPQHF
V gene: TRBV4-3; D gene: TRBD2; CDR3 length: 15; clone size: .; J gene: TRBJ2-7; CDR3 DNA: TGCGCCAGCAGCCAAACCGGGAGGAGCTCCTACGAGCAGTACTTC; CDR3 protein: CASSQTGRSSYEQYF
V gene: TRBV15; D gene: .; CDR3 length: 17; clone size: few; J gene: TRBJ1-2; CDR3 DNA: TGTGCCACCAGCAGATCCCGCCCATTATTGGGAGACTATGGCTACACCTTC; CDR3 protein: CATSRSRPLLGDYGYTF
V gene: TRBV7-2; D gene: .; CDR3 length: 15; clone size: few; J gene: TRBJ2-7; CDR3 DNA: TGTGCCAGCAGCTTAGCATACGGAAGCTCCTACGAGCAGTACTTC; CDR3 protein: CASSLAYGSSYEQYF
V gene: TRBV7-9; D gene: .; CDR3 length: 14; clone size: few; J gene: TRBJ2-6; CDR3 DNA: TGTGCCAGCAGCTTAAGCGCCGGGGCCAACGTCCTGACTTTC; CDR3 protein: CASSLSAGANVLTF
V gene: TRBV5-1; D gene: .; CDR3 length: 14; clone size: few; J gene: TRBJ2-7; CDR3 DNA: TGCGCCAGCAGCTTGGCCAATCCTGGGGACGAGCAGTACTTC; CDR3 protein: CASSLANPGDEQYF
V gene: TRBV9; D gene: .; CDR3 length: 15; clone size: .; J gene: TRBJ2-5; CDR3 DNA: TGTGCCAGCAGTTCGACGGAGGGGACGGGGGAGACCCAGTACTTC; CDR3 protein: CASSSTEGTGETQYF
V gene: TRBV16; D gene: TRBD1; CDR3 length: 17; clone size: .; J gene: TRBJ1-5; CDR3 DNA: TGTGCCAGCAGCCCGCATCAGGGGGCTGGACGCAATCAGCCCCAGCATTTT; CDR3 protein: CASSPHQGAGRNQPQHF
V gene: TRBV4-1; D gene: .; CDR3 length: 13; clone size: .; J gene: TRBJ1-2; CDR3 DNA: TGCGCCAGCAGCCAAACGGAGTTCTATGGCTACACCTTC; CDR3 protein: CASSQTEFYGYTF
V gene: TRBV7-2; D gene: .; CDR3 length: 14; clone size: .; J gene: TRBJ1-2; CDR3 DNA: TGTGCCAGCAGCCAGGACATTTCTAACTATGGCTACACCTTC; CDR3 protein: CASSQDISNYGYTF
V gene: TRBV5-4; D gene: .; CDR3 length: 12; clone size: .; J gene: TRBJ1-4; CDR3 DNA: TGTGCCAGCAGCCGACAAGATGAAAAACTGTTTTTT; CDR3 protein: CASSRQDEKLFF
V gene: TRBV7-2; D gene: .; CDR3 length: 14; clone size: .; J gene: TRBJ2-7; CDR3 DNA: TGTGCCAGCAGCCCCGTCGAGGGGAACTACGAGCAGTACTTC; CDR3 protein: CASSPVEGNYEQYF
V gene: TRBV29-1; D gene: TRBD1; CDR3 length: 14; clone size: few; J gene: TRBJ2-3; CDR3 DNA: TGCAGCGCCCTGGGGGACAGAGCCACAGATACGCAGTATTTT; CDR3 protein: CSALGDRATDTQYF
V gene: TRBV7-3; D gene: TRBD2; CDR3 length: 20; clone size: few; J gene: TRBJ2-1; CDR3 DNA: TGTGCCAGCAGCTCCCGCCCCTTGACTAGCGGGGGGGTAGGCTACAATGAGCAGTTCTTC; CDR3 protein: CASSSRPLTSGGVGYNEQFF
V gene: TRBV5-4; D gene: .; CDR3 length: 16; clone size: .; J gene: TRBJ2-2; CDR3 DNA: TGTGCCAGCAGCTTAAGTGCAGGGAGAAGCACCGGGGAGCTGTTTTTT; CDR3 protein: CASSLSAGRSTGELFF
V gene: TRBV20-1; D gene: .; CDR3 length: 11; clone size: .; J gene: TRBJ2-7; CDR3 DNA: TGCAGTGCTAGAACCTCATACGAGCAGTACTTC; CDR3 protein: CSARTSYEQYF
V gene: TRBV27; D gene: .; CDR3 length: 16; clone size: .; J gene: TRBJ1-4; CDR3 DNA: TGTGCCAGCAGTTTATCATACATTGGGTTGGATGAAAAACTGTTTTTT; CDR3 protein: CASSLSYIGLDEKLFF
V gene: TRBV5-1; D gene: .; CDR3 length: 16; clone size: .; J gene: TRBJ1-1; CDR3 DNA: TGCGCCAGCAGCCCCCAACCGACAGATTTGAACACTGAAGCTTTCTTT; CDR3 protein: CASSPQPTDLNTEAFF
V gene: TRBV2; D gene: .; CDR3 length: 13; clone size: .; J gene: TRBJ1-2; CDR3 DNA: TGTGCCACAGAACTCTTCCTCAACTATGGCTACACCTTC; CDR3 protein: CATELFLNYGYTF
V gene: TRBV4-3; D gene: TRBD2; CDR3 length: 16; clone size: few; J gene: TRBJ2-1; CDR3 DNA: TGCGCCAGCAGCCAAGTGGCGGGAGGGGTCTACAATGAGCAGTTCTTC; CDR3 protein: CASSQVAGGVYNEQFF
V gene: TRBV19; D gene: .; CDR3 length: 15; clone size: few; J gene: TRBJ2-1; CDR3 DNA: TGTGCCAGTAGTCGACAGTCGGGCTCCTACAATGAGCAGTTCTTC; CDR3 protein: CASSRQSGSYNEQFF
V gene: TRBV4-2; D gene: .; CDR3 length: 16; clone size: .; J gene: TRBJ1-4; CDR3 DNA: TGTGCCAGCAGCCAAGTGGGGGTTGCAACTAATGAAAAACTGTTTTTT; CDR3 protein: CASSQVGVATNEKLFF
V gene: TRBV5-6; D gene: .; CDR3 length: 12; clone size: .; J gene: TRBJ2-3; CDR3 DNA: TGTGCCAGCAGCTTGGCCTCGTCCACGCAGTATTTT; CDR3 protein: CASSLASSTQYF
V gene: TRBV21-1; D gene: .; CDR3 length: 13; clone size: few; J gene: TRBJ2-1; CDR3 DNA: TGTGCCAAGCAGGCGGGGACATTCAGTGAGCAGTTCTTC; CDR3 protein: CAKQAGTFSEQFF
V gene: TRBV5-1; D gene: .; CDR3 length: 14; clone size: .; J gene: TRBJ1-5; CDR3 DNA: TGCGCCAGCAGCCCTACGGGTGGCCCCGGGGCCCAGCATTTT; CDR3 protein: CASSPTGGPGAQHF
V gene: TRBV18; D gene: .; CDR3 length: 15; clone size: few; J gene: TRBJ2-7; CDR3 DNA: TGTGCCAGCTCACCAGAGACAGGAAGCTCCTACGAGCAGTACTTC; CDR3 protein: CASSPETGSSYEQYF
V gene: TRBV29-1; D gene: TRBD2; CDR3 length: 14; clone size: few; J gene: TRBJ2-7; CDR3 DNA: TGCAGCGTTGAAGAGGCTAGCGGGGCGGGCGAGCAGTACTTC; CDR3 protein: CSVEEASGAGEQYF
V gene: TRBV5-1; D gene: .; CDR3 length: 14; clone size: .; J gene: TRBJ2-7; CDR3 DNA: TGCGCCAGCAGCTTGGTCGGCGGTGCGTACGAGCAGTACTTC; CDR3 protein: CASSLVGGAYEQYF
V gene: TRBV2; D gene: .; CDR3 length: 18; clone size: few; J gene: TRBJ2-4; CDR3 DNA: TGTGCCAGCAGGCATCGGGACAATATCCCTCTAGCCAAAAACATTCAGTACTTC; CDR3 protein: CASRHRDNIPLAKNIQYF
V gene: TRBV29-1; D gene: TRBD1; CDR3 length: 15; clone size: .; J gene: TRBJ1-5; CDR3 DNA: TGCTTAGGGCCAGGGACAGTTGTAAGCAATCAGCCCCAGCATTTT; CDR3 protein: CLGPGTVVSNQPQHF
V gene: TRBV2; D gene: .; CDR3 length: 13; clone size: .; J gene: TRBJ2-7; CDR3 DNA: TGTGCCAGCAACCCCAGGAGCTCCTACGAGCAGTACTTC; CDR3 protein: CASNPRSSYEQYF
V gene: TRBV7-3; D gene: .; CDR3 length: 13; clone size: few; J gene: TRBJ2-1; CDR3 DNA: TGTGCCAGCAGGCTGGACAGCTACAATGAGCAGTTCTTC; CDR3 protein: CASRLDSYNEQFF
V gene: TRBV5-6; D gene: TRBD1; CDR3 length: 14; clone size: .; J gene: TRBJ1-5; CDR3 DNA: TGTGCCAGCAGCTCCAGGGGGCGCAATCAGCCCCAGCATTTT; CDR3 protein: CASSSRGRNQPQHF
V gene: TRBV13; D gene: .; CDR3 length: 12; clone size: few; J gene: TRBJ2-5; CDR3 DNA: TGTGCCAGCAGCCCTCCCCCGGGTCGCCAGTACTTC; CDR3 protein: CASSPPPGRQYF